The rows below give T cell receptor beta chains drawn from one sample of a study of T cell responses to AZD1222 COVID-19 vaccine. Clones were sequenced by immunoSEQ multiplex PCR, and TCRdb holds only the in-frame ones, with some missing. The data show under 75,000 clones, around 84% seen once. The sequences come from peripheral blood, collected on day 0 of AZD1222 vaccination. The receptors here all came from an adult in good health. Both conserved end residues are part of each CDR3. The order of the fields is J gene, V gene, clone size, CDR3 protein. Clone size is stated in some rows and not others, as once, few, many or a class when expanded.

>TRBJ2-7|TRBV6-1|-
CASSYGTATYEQYF
>TRBJ2-5|TRBV5-6|-
CASSFQESGKTQYF
>TRBJ1-1|TRBV7-9|-
CASSSQTGLGAFF
>TRBJ2-5|TRBV2|-
CASTKGSGGAPETQYF
>TRBJ1-1|TRBV30|-
CAWNRGTEAFF
>TRBJ2-3|TRBV7-9|once
CASRLDSTDTQYF
>TRBJ2-2|TRBV4-2|few
CASSQDRGLYTGELFF
>TRBJ1-2|TRBV5-4|-
CASSSEAQGRNGYTF
>TRBJ2-4|TRBV30|-
CAWSFNAKNIQYF
>TRBJ2-6|TRBV9|-
CASSPTGNLFRTNVLTF
>TRBJ1-1|TRBV25-1|-
CASSQPGQGNTEAFF
>TRBJ1-1|TRBV2|-
CASSVSANTEAFF
>TRBJ1-2|TRBV2|-
CASRVGGVHYGYTF
>TRBJ1-1|TRBV14|-
CASSQDFGRTEAFF
>TRBJ2-3|TRBV11-2|-
CASSLMDAYTDTQYF
>TRBJ2-1|TRBV25-1|-
CASAAGDEQFF
>TRBJ2-5|TRBV7-3|-
CASSSLAGVGETQYF
>TRBJ1-2|TRBV4-1|few
CASSQDVGVGYTF
>TRBJ2-5|TRBV7-8|-
CASVMGGRDGETQYF
>TRBJ2-1|TRBV6-1|-
CASSESAGTSGPSYNEQFF
>TRBJ2-7|TRBV29-1|-
CSGIPDTTTYEQYF
>TRBJ1-5|TRBV6-4|-
CASTGRHNQPQHF
>TRBJ1-1|TRBV14|-
CASSFRRRQGRENTEAFF
>TRBJ1-1|TRBV5-8|-
CASSSGDSFLNTEAFF
>TRBJ1-1|TRBV2|-
CASSGILGTEAFF
>TRBJ2-1|TRBV7-2|few
CASSLQVGGSNEQFF
>TRBJ2-7|TRBV5-1|few
CASSLVADTYEQYF
>TRBJ1-3|TRBV6-1|-
CASSERGTGRANTIYF
>TRBJ1-6|TRBV5-1|-
CASSYDPRRDGSPLHF
>TRBJ1-3|TRBV7-6|-
CASSLQGAAAGNTIYF
>TRBJ1-3|TRBV6-2/TRBV6-3|-
CASSEDSGNTIYF
>TRBJ2-7|TRBV5-1|-
CASSLAQGVAYEQYF
>TRBJ2-5|TRBV10-2|-
CASSRGSGETQYF
>TRBJ2-7|TRBV6-1|-
CASSERARWVREQYF
>TRBJ1-5|TRBV19|-
CASSTPGQGTQKGVPHF
>TRBJ2-7|TRBV10-3|-
CAIRDIAYEQYF
>TRBJ1-2|TRBV19|-
CASRQDGAYGYTF
>TRBJ2-4|TRBV7-9|many
CASSLVASKNIQYF
>TRBJ2-5|TRBV2|-
CASSDLRLARGYQETQYF
>TRBJ1-1|TRBV5-1|-
CASSLLGALNTEAFF
>TRBJ1-3|TRBV9|-
CASSLGQGGGNTIYF
>TRBJ2-7|TRBV5-1|-
CASSLNLAVIYEQYF
>TRBJ2-7|TRBV20-1|-
CSASRDGGWGEQYF
>TRBJ2-1|TRBV14|-
CASSPRLAGVNEQFF
>TRBJ1-1|TRBV7-9|-
CASISGGLGNTEAFF
>TRBJ2-5|TRBV5-1|-
CASHQGGSKETQYF